This T cell receptor beta chain originates from a study of response to subunit inactivated influenza vaccine. Findings of the study overall: That few new T cells are recruited by each seasonal influenza vaccination was the authors' suggestion.

A single record per CDR3 protein comes from TCRdb applying MiXCR to the RT-PCR reads. The table includes more than 400,000 distinct CDR3 sequences, approximately 11% detected once. Of note for this clonotype: No antigen is known for it.

CDR3 length equals 18 residues. Germline V gene data show CDR1 as SGHAT and CDR2 as FQNNGV. Trimming took 5 bases from V and 0 from J; bases not matched to a gene: 12. This chain joins TRBV11-2 and TRBJ2-7, with 11 bases that match TRBD2. The sample was PBMCs from blood, taken roughly 45 days after vaccination. The sequence was obtained from a man aged 50 or older who received an inactivated influenza vaccine. CDR3 sequence (DNA): TGTGCCAGCAGCCCTCTAGGGACTAGCGGAGTTTTCTCCTACGAGCAGTACTTC. Translated, it gives CASSPLGTSGVFSYEQYF.